This TCR beta chain derives from a study of spatial heterogeneity in lung cancer. This clonotype turned up a few times. Carried by each TCR cDNA molecule was a unique molecular identifier. TCRdb recomputed calls from the 5' RACE reads with MiXCR, one row per CDR3 protein. The profile shows some 100,000 distinct CDR3 sequences, roughly 12% of them singletons. Time point here: sample taken at primary tumor resection. Whole RNA, which was extracted from tumor, nontumor lung tissue or frozen PBMC, was sequenced without any cell sorting. The donor population consisted of just over 70 patients with untreated, early-stage non-small cell lung cancer. V was shortened by 3 bases and J by 7 bases, with 6 bases between the two germline ends. The CDR3 has 11 residues. CDR1 is MNHEY, CDR2 SMNVEV, per germline (reference sequence).

The source of this sequence is a male donor with early-stage non-small cell lung cancer. The source material was PBMCs, sampled at surgery. The chain combines TRBV27 with TRBJ1-1; D unclear. As DNA, the CDR3 is TGTGCCAGCAGTTTTGGGTATGAAGCTTTCTTT. Amino acid sequence: CASSFGYEAFF.